Included here is one TCR beta chain sequence, with context. Its antigen remains unidentified. The sample belongs to a study of T cell responses to AZD1222 COVID-19 vaccine. Clones were sequenced by immunoSEQ multiplex PCR, and TCRdb holds only the in-frame ones, with some missing. The sample contains 100,000 or so clones, approximately 90% of which appear only once. General study points: The repertoires were collected only after the peak T cell response. The donor group comprised mostly white British people and more females; the analysis possibly underestimated clonal diversity. The reported proportion of spike-specific TCRs targeting unmutated variant regions was nearly half.

V was pared by 4 bases and J by 3 bases, with 6 bases of the junction left unmatched. The CDR3 runs 15 residues. The germline V gene has CDR1 LNHDA and CDR2 SQIVND (reference sequence). The sequences come from peripheral blood, collected 28 days after the second AZD1222 dose. The receptor comes from an adult who received the AZD1222 COVID-19 vaccine. J is TRBJ2-7 and V is TRBV19; 10 bases are shared with TRBD1. CDR3 amino acids: CASSSGTGEGYEQYF. In DNA form, the CDR3 reads TGTGCCAGTAGTAGCGGGACAGGGGAAGGCTACGAGCAGTACTTC.